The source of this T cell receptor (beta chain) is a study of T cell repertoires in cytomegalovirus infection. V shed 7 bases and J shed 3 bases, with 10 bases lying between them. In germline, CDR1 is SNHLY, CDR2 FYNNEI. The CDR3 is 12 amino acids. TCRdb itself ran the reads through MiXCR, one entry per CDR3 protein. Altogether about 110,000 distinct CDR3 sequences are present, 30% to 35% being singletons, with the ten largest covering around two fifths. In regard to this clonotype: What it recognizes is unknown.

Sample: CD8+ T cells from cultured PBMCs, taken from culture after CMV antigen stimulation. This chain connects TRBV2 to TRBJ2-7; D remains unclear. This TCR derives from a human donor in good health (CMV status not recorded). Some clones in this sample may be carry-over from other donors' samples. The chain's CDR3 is CASKGRVYEQYF. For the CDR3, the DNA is TGTGCCAGCAAAGGACGGGTCTACGAGCAGTACTTC.